The following is a T cell receptor beta chain sequence with its context. The data originate from a study of blood T cell repertoires in COVID-19. Background on the study: From T cells, B-cell-depleted T cells, or PBMCs came the material, which was cDNA or gDNA.

Authors' analysis steps: Counts of nucleated cells, estimated from reference gene primer amplification, were obtained. This table comes from immunoSEQ multiplex PCR, and its TCRdb copy is limited to in-frame clones, with some not included. Clonal size and the V and J genes are those of that table, whereas D and trimming came from the DNA. The repertoire includes around 42,000 clones, 88% of them detected once, and nearly 5% sits in the top ten. The germline V gene has CDR1 MNHEY and CDR2 SMNVEV (reference sequence). The CDR3 sequence is 13 residues long. Trimming took 3 bases from V and 3 from J, leaving 6 bases between them.

The chain uses TRBV27 and TRBJ2-1; tentative D call: TRBD2 (5 bases). This TCR was recovered from a human donor in a cohort sampled during active COVID-19. Sequencing used peripheral blood. The CDR3 nucleotides read TGTGCCAGCAGTTTGACTAACTACAATGAGCAGTTCTTC. This gives the protein CASSLTNYNEQFF.